The clone carrying this T cell receptor (beta chain) was observed a few times. The antigen remains undetermined. The ends were cut back, 6 bases at V and 3 bases at J, with 15 bases in the middle. Germline V gene sequence: CDR1 LNHDA, CDR2 SQIVND (reference sequence). This CDR3 comprises 14 residues. This specimen comes from a study of T cells in Graves' hyperthyroidism and ophthalmopathy. Across the study: Peripheral blood was drawn at first diagnosis, prior to all treatment.

Uncontrolled infection, other autoimmune disease, pregnancy and lactation each barred patients from inclusion. This sample holds PBMCs from approximately 9 ml fresh peripheral blood. Study results and limitations: Blood held most thyroid clonotypes expanded above 0.001 frequency.

RNA transcripts provided the source from which TCR beta CDR3 regions were amplified. The TCR CDR3 was amplified in a first-round RT-PCR using the HTBI primer set. A single record per CDR3 protein comes from TCRdb applying MiXCR to the multiplex PCR reads. The table lists 550,000 to 800,000 distinct CDR3 sequences, 17% of them singletons, with around 15% in the top ten. The receptor's source is a man between 45 and 60 years old with Graves' hyperthyroidism. J is TRBJ2-7 and V is TRBV19, with D tentatively TRBD1 (6 bases). The sequenced material came from blood. CDR3 nucleotide sequence: TGTGCCAGTAGCGATCCGGGACAAGACTACGAGCAGTACTTC. It translates to CASSDPGQDYEQYF.